These 9 T cell receptor beta chains were all obtained from the same sample, sequenced in a study of human T cells and chemical hapten exposure. One entry per CDR3 protein results from TCRdb running MiXCR on the RACE reads. Among about 120,000 distinct CDR3 sequences listed, roughly 12% were seen once. Time point in this sample: patch test 3, about 24 weeks after DPC sensitization. Specified treatment: therapeutic diphenylcyclopropenone sensitization with weekly scalp DPC. The sample in question was whole blood, obtained in connection with sensitization to the hapten diphenylcyclopropenone (DPC). These receptor sequences come from a woman between 45 and 60 years old with alopecia areata. Some clones in this sample may be carry-over from other donors' samples.

This clonotype was counted between two and nine times. The V and J genes are TRBV27 and TRBJ1-6; unclear D gene. The CDR3 consists of 14 residues. V shed 3 bases and J shed 7 bases, with 10 bases lying between them. Germline values: CDR1 MNHEY, CDR2 SMNVEV (reference sequence). This chain's CDR3 is CASSFWRTNSPLHF. For the CDR3, the DNA is TGTGCCAGCAGTTTTTGGCGTACGAATTCACCCCTCCACTTT.

The chain couples TRBV29-1 to TRBJ1-2; D possibly corresponds to TRBD1 (6 bases). Germline CDR1 and CDR2: SQVTM and ANQGSEA. This CDR3 spans 15 amino acids. V was cut by 6 bases and J by 1 base, with 18 bases left in between. The CDR3 sequence: CSVDNQGSINYGYTF. In DNA, the CDR3 is TGCAGCGTGGATAACCAGGGGTCGATTAACTATGGCTACACCTTC. Full variable domain (remainder filled in from reference TRBV29-1 and TRBJ1-2): SAVISQKPSRDICQRGTSLTIQCQVDSQVTMMFWYRQQPGQSLTLIATANQGSEATYESGFVIDKFPISRPNLTFSTLTVSNMSPEDSSIYLCSVDNQGSINYGYTFGSGTRLTVV.

This chain uses TRBV20-1 with TRBJ2-7; D tentatively fits TRBD1 or TRBD2 (7 bases each). V was pared by 2 bases and J by 1 base, with 12 bases between. Germline values: CDR1 DFQATT, CDR2 SNEGSKA (reference sequence). The CDR3 has 14 amino acids. The CDR3 region has the DNA TGCAGTGCTAGAAGCGGGACAGTTTCCTACGAGCAGTACTTC. Its translation: CSARSGTVSYEQYF.

This clonotype has at least ten counts. The V and J genes are TRBV25-1 and TRBJ2-7, with 7 bases matching TRBD2. Germline trimming cut 2 bases from V and 4 bases from J; bases unmatched to any gene: 8. The CDR3 is 15 amino acids. Per germline, CDR1 MGHDK and CDR2 SYGVNS. The CDR3 reads CASSELLAGRYEQYF. The CDR3 region has the DNA TGTGCCAGCAGTGAACTGTTAGCGGGTCGATACGAGCAGTACTTC.

The J gene is TRBJ1-5, the V gene TRBV20-1, with 9 nucleotides matching TRBD1. After removal of 1 base from V and 6 bases from J, the junction contained 7 bases not matched to a gene. CDR1 and CDR2 (germline): DFQATT, SNEGSKA (reference sequence). The CDR3 loop spans 15 amino acids. CDR3 amino acids: CSARAQGAQVQPQHF. Written as DNA, the CDR3 is TGCAGTGCTAGAGCACAGGGGGCGCAGGTTCAGCCCCAGCATTTT.

The chain recombines TRBV19 with TRBJ2-1; D perhaps matches TRBD2 (7 bases). The CDR3 is made up of 16 amino acids. Trimming took off 5 bases at V and 8 bases at J, with 22 bases between the two ends. Germline CDR1 and CDR2: LNHDA and SQIVND (reference sequence). This CDR3 reads CASSGGFGGPRDEQFF. In DNA form, the CDR3 reads TGTGCCAGTAGTGGGGGATTCGGGGGGCCGAGGGATGAGCAGTTCTTC.

This clonotype was detected only a few times. The rearrangement links TRBV2 to TRBJ1-5, with D unresolved. Trimming cost V 3 bases and J 5 bases, with 8 bases left between them. The CDR3 is 13 residues long. The V gene's germline CDR1 is SNHLY and CDR2 FYNNEI. CDR3 nucleotide sequence: TGTGCCAGCAGTGAGAGAACCCATCAGCCCCAGCATTTT. Translating gives CASSERTHQPQHF.

The rearrangement uses TRBV7-2 and TRBJ2-7; D may be TRBD1 or TRBD2 (5 bases each). The CDR3 runs 13 residues. The germline V and J ends were trimmed by 3 bases and 5 bases, with 11 bases remaining between them. Looked up from germline, CDR1 is SGHTA and CDR2 is FQGNSA. DNA of the CDR3: TGTGCCAGCAGCTTGGGGTGGGGGAACGAGCAGTACTTC. This translates into CASSLGWGNEQYF.

This clonotype came up a few times. The chain couples TRBV5-1 to TRBJ2-7; D perhaps matches TRBD2 (6 bases). Between the trimmed V and J ends, which lost 3 bases and 0 bases, there was a span of 10 bases. Germline assignment: CDR1 SGHRS and CDR2 YFSETQ. This CDR3 is built from 14 residues. This CDR3 reads CASSWGLDSYEQYF. For the CDR3, the DNA is TGCGCCAGCAGCTGGGGACTGGACTCCTACGAGCAGTACTTC.